Detailed here is one T cell receptor (beta chain). The antigen is undetermined. In this CDR3 the conserved last residue, phenylalanine or tryptophan, is missing, so a read error is likely. These data belong to a study of tumor-infiltrating lymphocytes in glioblastoma multiforme. The CDR3 has 14 amino acids. Germline-derived CDR1 and CDR2 are DFQATT and SNEGSKA (reference sequence). Study-wide findings and caveats: Functional subtype sorting of these T cells was not performed.

Multiple V-beta primers and a C-beta primer amplified TCRB from RNA. MiXCR, applied by TCRdb to the multiplex PCR reads, yields one record per CDR3 protein. The table includes 9,500 to 12,000 distinct CDR3 sequences, 60% to 70% detected once. Source material: brain tumor tissue. The J gene is TRBJ2-1, the V gene TRBV20-1; the D is unclear. The TCR comes from a male donor with glioblastoma. The CDR3 loop reads CSVRDASGPSEQFS. The CDR3 region has the DNA TGCAGTGTTAGAGATGCTAGTGGTCCCAGTGAGCAGTTCTCC.